The 20 T cell receptor beta chains below all came from one sample that was sequenced in a study of OX40 agonist ivuxolimab in advanced cancers. Method: immunoSEQ multiplex PCR; TCRdb's copy keeps in-frame clones and lacks some. The sample includes roughly 56,000 clones, 70% to 90% seen only once; the top ten take 4% to 5%. Here the sequenced sample was CD4+ or CD8+ T cells sorted from blood, taken in a trial of the OX40 agonist ivuxolimab. Source of these receptors: an adult with an advanced solid tumor such as melanoma, head and neck, liver or kidney cancer.

This chain links TRBV11-2 with TRBJ2-5; possibly TRBD1 for D (6 bases). Per the germline V gene, CDR1 is SGHAT and CDR2 is FQNNGV. The CDR3 is 14 residues long. V shed 4 bases and J shed 4 bases, with 13 bases lying between them. The CDR3 nucleotides read TGTGCCAGCAGCTCGATGACAGGATCAGAGACCCAGTACTTC. Residues: CASSSMTGSETQYF.

The V call is TRBV7-2, the J call TRBJ2-2, with D possibly being TRBD1 (5 bases). CDR1 SGHTA and CDR2 FQGNSA come from the germline V gene. The CDR3 is 17 residues long. Trimming stripped 1 base from V and 2 bases from J, with 14 bases between. The CDR3 is CASSLVPGQGNTGELFF. The CDR3 bases are TGTGCCAGCAGCTTAGTCCCCGGGCAGGGCAACACCGGGGAGCTGTTTTTT.

The V and J genes are TRBV19 and TRBJ2-6; D call uncertain. The germline V gene encodes CDR1 LNHDA and CDR2 SQIVND (reference sequence). This CDR3 spans 16 amino acids. Deletions cut 3 bases from V and 0 bases from J, with 9 bases between. CDR3 sequence reads: CASSIGRSSGANVLTF. Here the CDR3 DNA reads TGTGCCAGTAGTATTGGCAGAAGCTCTGGGGCCAACGTCCTGACTTTC.

J is TRBJ2-2 and V is TRBV19; the D is unclear. This CDR3 spans 14 amino acids. V lost 9 bases and J 4 bases, leaving 15 bases between the germline ends. Per the germline V gene, CDR1 is LNHDA and CDR2 is SQIVND (reference sequence). As DNA, the CDR3 is TGTGCCAGCGCCCCTAGTCCCCCCACCGGGGAGCTGTTTTTT. This codes for CASAPSPPTGELFF.

V and J are TRBV28 and TRBJ2-7; TRBD2 matches at 13 bases. From germline, CDR1 is MDHEN and CDR2 SYDVKM. This CDR3 is 15 amino acids long. V gave up 6 bases and J gave up 5 bases; unmatched junction bases: 7. The CDR3 loop is CASRPGTSGNHEQYF. The CDR3 DNA reads TGTGCCAGCAGGCCAGGGACTAGCGGGAACCACGAGCAGTACTTC. The full variable domain, rest sourced from reference TRBV28 and TRBJ2-7, is DVKVTQSSRYLVKRTGEKVFLECVQDMDHENMFWYRQDPGLGLRLIYFSYDVKMKEKGDIPEGYSVSREKKERFSLILESASTNQTSMYLCASRPGTSGNHEQYFGPGTRLTVT.

This sequence joins TRBV6-6 and TRBJ2-7, with D unclear. CDR1 is MNHNY, CDR2 SVGAGI, per germline (reference sequence). The CDR3 is 10 residues long. V was shortened by 5 bases and J by 3 bases, with 2 bases between the two germline ends. For the CDR3, the DNA is TGTGCCAGCAGTAACTACGAGCAGTACTTC. It codes for CASSNYEQYF.

This chain uses TRBV7-9 with TRBJ2-1, with 10 positions matching TRBD1. After removal of 2 bases from V and 14 bases from J, the junction contained 6 bases not matched to a gene. Germline CDR1 SEHNR, CDR2 FQNEAQ (reference sequence). The CDR3 spans 13 residues. The CDR3 spells CASSLSTGTGEFF. The CDR3, as DNA: TGTGCCAGCAGCTTATCAACCGGGACAGGGGAGTTCTTC.

The genes are TRBV7-2 and TRBJ1-4; D uncertain. The CDR3 totals 12 residues. From germline, CDR1 is SGHTA and CDR2 FQGNSA. V lost 2 bases and J lost 13, with 11 bases in between. CDR3 region: CASSLSDHGLFF. The CDR3 DNA follows: TGTGCCAGCAGCTTATCAGACCACGGACTGTTTTTT.

The CDR3 is CASSIGPGGNTIYF. Here the CDR3 DNA reads TGTGCCAGTAGTATCGGCCCCGGGGGAAACACCATATATTTT. This rearrangement joins TRBV19 to TRBJ1-3; D gene uncertain. This CDR3 comprises 14 residues. CDR1 and CDR2 (germline): LNHDA, SQIVND (reference sequence). With 3 bases removed from V and 4 bases from J, the gap between germline ends came to 10 bases.

In its sample, this clone was seen a few times. The V call is TRBV2, the J call TRBJ2-7, with 9 bases fitting TRBD2. The CDR3 is 12 residues long. Germline trimming cut 5 bases from V and 13 bases from J; bases unmatched to any gene: 9. Germline CDR1 and CDR2: SNHLY and FYNNEI. In nucleotides, the CDR3 is TGTGCCAGCAGTTTGACCGGGACTAGCAGTTACTTC. Protein sequence: CASSLTGTSSYF. Full variable domain (rest looked up from reference TRBV2 and TRBJ2-7): EPEVTQTPSHQVTQMGQEVILRCVPISNHLYFYWYRQILGQKVEFLVSFYNNEISEKSEIFDDQFSVERPDGSNFTLKIRSTKLEDSAMYFCASSLTGTSSYFGPGTRLTVT.

The V call is TRBV7-3, the J call TRBJ1-6; D is unclear. CDR1 is SGHTA, CDR2 FQGTGA, per germline. The CDR3 is made up of 13 amino acids. V shed 2 bases and J shed 5 bases, with 4 bases lying between them. The CDR3 region is CASSLYDNSPLHF. In DNA form, the CDR3 reads TGTGCCAGCAGCTTATACGATAATTCACCCCTCCACTTT.

The gene calls are TRBV25-1 and TRBJ2-2; D might be TRBD1 (5 bases). With 2 bases removed from V and 5 bases from J, the gap between germline ends came to 12 bases. CDR3 length: 15 amino acids. Per the germline V gene, CDR1 is MGHDK and CDR2 is SYGVNS. CDR3 loop: CASSEIRSGTGELFF. In DNA, the CDR3 is TGTGCCAGCAGTGAAATAAGGTCAGGGACCGGGGAGCTGTTTTTT.

V is TRBV20-1 and J is TRBJ2-1; no firm D call. The germline gives CDR1 DFQATT, CDR2 SNEGSKA (reference sequence). There are 11 residues in the CDR3. V gave up 6 bases and J gave up 9 bases, with 12 bases separating them. The CDR3 nucleotides read TGCAGTGCGCAACCCCGCGGTGAGCAGTTCTTC. Residues: CSAQPRGEQFF.

In its sample, this clone was seen a few times. DNA of the CDR3: TGTGCCAGCAGCTTGAACGCCCTTCAGCCCCAGCATTTT. It yields the protein CASSLNALQPQHF. The chain combines TRBV7-9 with TRBJ1-5; D gene unclear. This CDR3 is 13 amino acids long. Germline assignment: CDR1 SEHNR and CDR2 FQNEAQ (reference sequence). V gave up 3 bases and J gave up 6 bases, with 9 bases separating them.

This rearrangement joins TRBV4-3 to TRBJ1-2; no clear D. The V gene's germline CDR1 is LGHNA and CDR2 YSLEER. V lost 5 bases to trimming and J lost 8 bases, with 18 bases between them. The CDR3 covers 14 residues. In DNA form, the CDR3 reads TGCGCCAGCAGCAAGGGCCAAGGAAGGGTGGGCTACACCTTC. It translates to CASSKGQGRVGYTF.

This rearrangement joins TRBV7-2 to TRBJ2-3; TRBD2 agrees at 7 bases. Germline V gene data show CDR1 as SGHTA and CDR2 as FQGNSA. The CDR3 runs to 15 residues. Germline trimming cut 5 bases from V and 0 bases from J; bases unmatched to any gene: 5. The CDR3, as DNA: TGTGCCAGCAGCCGGGACTATAAAAGCACAGATACGCAGTATTTT. It codes for CASSRDYKSTDTQYF.

The genes are TRBV5-1 and TRBJ2-5, with D unclear. CDR1 is SGHRS and CDR2 is YFSETQ in the germline V gene. V lost 0 bases and J lost 2, with 8 bases in between. This CDR3 has 14 residues. CDR3 DNA: TGCGCCAGCAGCTTGGGTGCCGTACAAGAGACCCAGTACTTC. Amino acids: CASSLGAVQETQYF.

Only a few counts were recorded for this clone. The rearrangement links TRBV11-3 to TRBJ2-3; either TRBD1 or TRBD2 may fit D (6 bases each). The CDR3 length is 13 residues. Germline lookup yields CDR1 SGHNT and CDR2 YENEEA. Deletions cut 5 bases from V and 4 bases from J, with 10 bases between. DNA of the CDR3: TGTGCCAGCAGCGGGGGCGGGGCAGATACGCAGTATTTT. It encodes CASSGGGADTQYF. Together with reference TRBV11-3 and TRBJ2-3, the CDR3 gives the full variable domain: EAGVVQSPRYKIIEKKQPVAFWCNPISGHNTLYWYLQNLGQGPELLIRYENEEAVDDSQLPKDRFSAERLKGVDSTLKIQPAELGDSAVYLCASSGGGADTQYFGPGTRLTVL.

The genes are TRBV4-1 and TRBJ2-7, with a weak D call TRBD2 (6 bases). The CDR3 length is 16 residues. V was shortened by 4 bases and J by 4 bases, with 20 bases between the two germline ends. CDR1 is MGHRA and CDR2 is YSYEKL in the germline V gene. The CDR3 reads CASSRAYSGDAYEQYF. The CDR3 coding sequence is TGCGCCAGCAGCCGCGCTTATAGCGGAGACGCGTACGAGCAGTACTTC.

The CDR3 region is CASSLRDRGLDTQYF. CDR3 sequence (DNA): TGTGCCAGCAGCCTCAGAGACAGGGGGCTCGATACGCAGTATTTT. This chain connects TRBV14 to TRBJ2-3, with 10 bases fitting TRBD1. Germline assignment: CDR1 SGHDN and CDR2 FVKESK. V lost 4 bases and J lost 6; bases outside the gene matches: 7. The CDR3 totals 15 residues.